This is a list of T cell receptor beta chains from one sample in a study of blood T cells in healthy people across ages. TCRdb recomputed calls from the 5' RACE reads with MiXCR, one row per CDR3 protein. The table lists hundreds of thousands of distinct CDR3 sequences, more than 40% of them singletons, with around a third in the top ten. Input material: blood. The receptor set was obtained from a woman aged 55 to 70 in good health. Each CDR3 is given with its conserved first and last residue. The D gene is left open where the match is weak. Clone size, where shown, is once, few, many, or a class for clones that have expanded.

>TRBJ2-3|TRBV7-2|TRBD1|.
TGTGCCAGCAGCCCAGGGGGAAATACGCAGTATTTT
CASSPGGNTQYF
>TRBJ2-5|TRBV7-9|.|once
TGTGCCAGCAGCCAAGCGGGCGGGGTTATACAAGAGACCCAGTACTTC
CASSQAGGVIQETQYF
>TRBJ2-2|TRBV4-3|.|few
TGCGCCAGCAGCCAAGATCTAGGGAACACCGGGGAGCTGTTTTTT
CASSQDLGNTGELFF
>TRBJ2-2|TRBV20-1|.|.
TGCAGTGCTAGTAAGCTCTTAAACACCGGGGAGCTGTTTTTT
CSASKLLNTGELFF
>TRBJ2-6|TRBV2|TRBD2|.
TGTGCCAGCACGAGGGTAGCGGGACGATCTGGGGCCAACGTCCTGACTTTC
CASTRVAGRSGANVLTF
>TRBJ2-7|TRBV6-6|TRBD1|.
TGTGCCAGCAGTTACGGGGACAGGGAAGGGCAGTACTTC
CASSYGDREGQYF
>TRBJ2-1|TRBV10-3|TRBD1|.
TGTGCCATCGGAACCGGGACAGGGGTCTATGAGCAGTTCTTC
CAIGTGTGVYEQFF
>TRBJ2-1|TRBV29-1|.|.
TGCAGCGTTGCCGACCCGACGGTCATTAGTGAGCAGTTCTTC
CSVADPTVISEQFF
>TRBJ1-4|TRBV7-9|.|.
TGTGCCAGCAGAGGAAAGGACGTAGGTGAAAAACTGTTTTTT
CASRGKDVGEKLFF
>TRBJ2-1|TRBV4-3|TRBD2|many
TGCGCCAGCAGCCGATCCAGGACTAGCGGATCCGAGCAGTTCTTC
CASSRSRTSGSEQFF
>TRBJ2-7|TRBV6-1|.|.
TGTGCCAGCAGTGATGCCGGGTACTCCTACGAGCAGTACTTC
CASSDAGYSYEQYF
>TRBJ2-3|TRBV4-3|TRBD2|few
TGCGCCAGCAGCTCCAGACTAGCGCTAAGCACAGATACGCAGTATTTT
CASSSRLALSTDTQYF
>TRBJ1-6|TRBV7-9|TRBD1|.
TGTGCCAGCAGCGAAGTCTTATCAGGGGGTTCACCCCTCCACTTT
CASSEVLSGGSPLHF
>TRBJ2-7|TRBV7-2|.|few
TGTGCCAGTCAGCTTTTCCGGGACAACTCCTACGAGCAGTACTTC
CASQLFRDNSYEQYF
>TRBJ2-3|TRBV4-2|.|.
TGTGCCAGCAGCCAAGATGGAACGGACACAGATACGCAGTATTTT
CASSQDGTDTDTQYF
>TRBJ2-1|TRBV5-1|TRBD2|.
TGCGCCAGCAGCTTGGCCGGGCTAGCGGGAGGGTGGGGTGAGCAGTTCTTC
CASSLAGLAGGWGEQFF
>TRBJ1-1|TRBV29-1|.|.
TGCAGCGTTGAGGGCAGAATGTCGACTGAAGCTTTCTTT
CSVEGRMSTEAFF
>TRBJ2-2|TRBV29-1|TRBD2|.
TGCAGCGTTGCCCTAGCGGGGAGGGCCGGGGAGCTGTTTTTT
CSVALAGRAGELFF
>TRBJ2-3|TRBV29-1|TRBD2|few
TGCAGCGGGTCACTAGCGGAGGGCACAGATACGCAGTATTTT
CSGSLAEGTDTQYF
>TRBJ2-3|TRBV29-1|TRBD2|.
TGCAGCGCTCTACCTCGCTTAGCGGGAGGCACAGATACGCAGTATTTT
CSALPRLAGGTDTQYF
>TRBJ2-5|TRBV7-9|TRBD1|.
TGTGCCAGCAGCTTTTGGACAGGGCAGGGGGAGACCCAGTACTTC
CASSFWTGQGETQYF
>TRBJ2-1|TRBV4-3|TRBD1|few
TGCGCCAGCAGCCAATCCCAGACAGGGAATGAGCAGTTCTTC
CASSQSQTGNEQFF
>TRBJ2-1|TRBV28|TRBD1|.
TGTGCCAGCACCGTTTGGGGGACAGACAATGAGCAGTTCTTC
CASTVWGTDNEQFF
>TRBJ2-5|TRBV12-3/TRBV12-4|TRBD2|.
TGTGCCAGCAGTTTATGGACTAGCGGGGGGGAGACCCAGTACTTC
CASSLWTSGGETQYF
>TRBJ1-2|TRBV18|.|.
TGTGCCAGCTCACCACCGAGAGGGGCGCAAGTCTATGGCTGCACCTTC
CASSPPRGAQVYGCTF
>TRBJ2-5|TRBV29-1|.|.
TGCAGCGTTGGGGGAAAAGAGACCCAGTACTTC
CSVGGKETQYF
>TRBJ2-5|TRBV24-1|TRBD2|.
TGTGCCACCGCAGGCGGGAGGGTTGAGACCCAGTACTTC
CATAGGRVETQYF
>TRBJ2-4|TRBV4-2|TRBD2|.
TGTGCCAGCAGCCAAGAGAGACGAGCGGGAGGAAACATTCAGTACTTC
CASSQERRAGGNIQYF
>TRBJ2-6|TRBV5-1|.|.
TGCGCCAGCAGCTTAATGGGCATAAGCTCTGGGGCCAACGTCCTGACTTTC
CASSLMGISSGANVLTF
>TRBJ2-1|TRBV29-1|.|.
TGCAGCGTTCAGTCCAGGCCTCTCCCGGACAATGAGCAGTTCTTC
CSVQSRPLPDNEQFF
>TRBJ2-3|TRBV6-5|TRBD2|.
TGTGCCAGCAGTTTCGGACTAGCGGGAGAGGATACGCAGTATTTT
CASSFGLAGEDTQYF
>TRBJ1-2|TRBV10-3|.|.
TGTGCCATCAGTGAGTCGGTTTGGGATGGCTACACCTTC
CAISESVWDGYTF
>TRBJ2-1|TRBV7-2|.|.
TGTGCCAGCAGCTTAAGGTGGGGTATTGAGCAGTTCTTC
CASSLRWGIEQFF
>TRBJ1-4|TRBV6-5|.|.
TGTGCCAGCAGTCAAAGACAACAGGGTACTGAAAAACTGTTTTTT
CASSQRQQGTEKLFF
>TRBJ2-4|TRBV5-6|TRBD2|few
TGTGCCAGCAGCTCCATGGGACGGGGGGGACCTGCACAGGACATTCAGTACTTC
CASSSMGRGGPAQDIQYF
>TRBJ2-1|TRBV10-3|.|few
TGTGCCATCAGTGATGGGGGACGCGGCGTCAATGAGCAGTTCTTC
CAISDGGRGVNEQFF
>TRBJ1-6|TRBV20-1|TRBD1|.
TGCAGTGCCCTACAGGGGGCAGAGGGATCACCCCTCCACTTT
CSALQGAEGSPLHF
>TRBJ2-5|TRBV4-2|TRBD2|many
TGTGCCAGCAGCCAAGATCCACTAGCGGGTCAAGAGACCCAGTACTTC
CASSQDPLAGQETQYF
>TRBJ2-3|TRBV29-1|.|.
TGCAGCTCCAACGGCAACCGACCCACAGATACGCAGTATTTT
CSSNGNRPTDTQYF
>TRBJ1-4|TRBV20-1|.|few
TGCAGTGCTAGGCACGGGGAAAAACTGTTTTTT
CSARHGEKLFF
>TRBJ2-7|TRBV6-6|TRBD2|few
TGTGCCAGCAGTACGACCGGGACTAGCGGTTACGAGCAGTACTTC
CASSTTGTSGYEQYF
>TRBJ1-5|TRBV7-2|.|.
TGTGCCAGCAGCTACAATAGCAATCAGCCCCAGCATTTT
CASSYNSNQPQHF
>TRBJ2-1|TRBV5-1|.|.
TGCGCCAGCAGCTTGGACGATCTTTACAATGAGCAGTTCTTC
CASSLDDLYNEQFF
>TRBJ2-5|TRBV2|.|.
TGTGCCAGCAGTGAACACAGGAAAGAGACCCAGTACTTC
CASSEHRKETQYF
>TRBJ1-1|TRBV29-1|.|.
TGCAGCGCCATAGGACAGAGGAACACTGAAGCTTTCTTT
CSAIGQRNTEAFF
>TRBJ2-7|TRBV4-3|.|.
TGCGCCAGCAGCCGCATCGTAGCGAGCTACGAGCAGTACTTC
CASSRIVASYEQYF
>TRBJ2-3|TRBV29-1|TRBD1|.
TGCAGCTTTGAGACAGGGCGGGGCACAGATACGCAGTATTTT
CSFETGRGTDTQYF
>TRBJ2-7|TRBV9|TRBD1|.
TGTGCCAGCAGCCCCACCCCACAGGGGGGCTACGAGCAGTACTTC
CASSPTPQGGYEQYF
>TRBJ2-7|TRBV20-1|.|.
TGCAGTGGTATAAATGGACTCAGGAACTACGAGCAGTACTTC
CSGINGLRNYEQYF
>TRBJ1-1|TRBV6-2/TRBV6-3|TRBD1|.
TGTGCCAGCAGCACAGGGGCCAACACTGAAGCTTTCTTT
CASSTGANTEAFF
>TRBJ1-4|TRBV4-3|.|.
TGCGCCAGCAGCCAAGGGAAATTTGCAACTAATGAAAAACTGTTTTTT
CASSQGKFATNEKLFF
>TRBJ2-1|TRBV20-1|.|.
TGCAGTGCTAATGGGGGAGTCTCCTACAATGAGCAGTTCTTC
CSANGGVSYNEQFF
>TRBJ1-1|TRBV29-1|.|.
TGCAGCGTTGAAACAGGAATGAACACTGAAGCTTTCTTT
CSVETGMNTEAFF
>TRBJ2-7|TRBV3-1|TRBD2|.
TGTGCCAGCAGCCAAGTTAGGCCTAGCGGGAGTAGCGAGCAGTACTTC
CASSQVRPSGSSEQYF
>TRBJ1-1|TRBV3-1|.|few
TGTGCCAGCAGCCGCTTTGAGGGGGGAGAGGAAGCTTTCTTT
CASSRFEGGEEAFF